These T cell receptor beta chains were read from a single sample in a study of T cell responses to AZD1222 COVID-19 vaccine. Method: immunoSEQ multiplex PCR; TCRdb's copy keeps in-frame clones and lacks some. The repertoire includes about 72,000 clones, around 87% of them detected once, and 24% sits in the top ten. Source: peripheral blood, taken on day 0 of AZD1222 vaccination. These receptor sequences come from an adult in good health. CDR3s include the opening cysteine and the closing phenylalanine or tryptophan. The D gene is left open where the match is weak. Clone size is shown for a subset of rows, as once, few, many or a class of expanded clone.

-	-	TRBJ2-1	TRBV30	TGTGCCTGGAGTCTCGGCAGCTACAATGAGCAGTTCTTC	CAWSLGSYNEQFF
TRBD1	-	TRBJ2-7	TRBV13	TGTGCCAGCAGCTTAGGGGGACAGGGGTACGAGCAGTACTTC	CASSLGGQGYEQYF
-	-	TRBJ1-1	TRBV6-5	TGTGCCAGTACATACCAGATGAACACTGAAGCTTTCTTT	CASTYQMNTEAFF
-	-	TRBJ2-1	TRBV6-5	TGTGCCAGCAGTCAGGGCGGGCCGCAGTTCTTC	CASSQGGPQFF
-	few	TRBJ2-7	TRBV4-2	TGTGCCAGCAGCCCGAATCTATTTAGCGGACCTTCCTACGAGCAGTACTTC	CASSPNLFSGPSYEQYF
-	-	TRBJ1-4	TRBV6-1	TGTGCCAGCAGTTTTGATGGGATCGAAAAACTGTTTTTT	CASSFDGIEKLFF
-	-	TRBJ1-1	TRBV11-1	TGTGCCAGCAGCTGGCAACCAAACACTGAAGCTTTCTTT	CASSWQPNTEAFF
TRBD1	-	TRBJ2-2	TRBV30	TGTGCCTGGGGACAGGCCGAAGGGGAGCTGTTTTTT	CAWGQAEGELFF
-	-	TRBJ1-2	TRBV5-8	TGTGCCAGCAGCTTGGAGGGGAGGGCCCACTATGGCTACACCTTC	CASSLEGRAHYGYTF
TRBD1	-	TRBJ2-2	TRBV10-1	TGCGCCAGCAACTCAGGGGGTATCACCGGGGAGCTGTTTTTT	CASNSGGITGELFF
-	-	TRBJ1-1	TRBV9	TGTGCCAGCAGCGACCGATTGAACACTGAAGCTTTCTTT	CASSDRLNTEAFF
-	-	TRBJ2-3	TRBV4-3	TGCGCCAGCAGCCAGGCCCGAGGGTCAGATACGCAGTATTTT	CASSQARGSDTQYF
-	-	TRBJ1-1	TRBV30	TGTGCCTGGAGTCAAGGCCTAGGGACCACTGAAGCTTTCTTT	CAWSQGLGTTEAFF
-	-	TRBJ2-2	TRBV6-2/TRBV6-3	TGTGCCAGCAGTTACAGGGTCACCGGGGAGCTGTTTTTT	CASSYRVTGELFF
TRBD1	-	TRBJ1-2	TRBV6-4	TGTGCCAGCACGGGACAGGGCTTAGCTAACTATGGCTACACCTTC	CASTGQGLANYGYTF
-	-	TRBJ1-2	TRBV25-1	TGTGCCAGCAGCTGGGGGGGAATTGATGGCTACACCTTC	CASSWGGIDGYTF
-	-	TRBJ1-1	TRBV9	TGTGCCAGCAGCCATTCCCAGAGGAGCACTGAAGCTTTCTTT	CASSHSQRSTEAFF
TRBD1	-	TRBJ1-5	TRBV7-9	TGTGCCAGCAGCCCCTCGACAGGGATCGATCAGCCCCAGCATTTT	CASSPSTGIDQPQHF
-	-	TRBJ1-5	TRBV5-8	TGTGCCAGCAGCTTGGGGGCTCAGGTCAATCAGCCCCAGCATTTT	CASSLGAQVNQPQHF
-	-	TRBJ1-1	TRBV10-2	TGCGCCAGCAGGCCGGGGGGGAACACTGAAGCTTTCTTT	CASRPGGNTEAFF
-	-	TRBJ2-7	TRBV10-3	TGTGCCATCAGTGTCCAGGGCGCGCGGGAGCAGTACTTC	CAISVQGAREQYF
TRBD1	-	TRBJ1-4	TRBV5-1	TGCGCCAGCAGCTGGACAGGGTATACTAATGAAAAACTGTTTTTT	CASSWTGYTNEKLFF
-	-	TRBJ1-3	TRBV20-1	TGCAGTGCTCCAGGGGGAAACACCATATATTTT	CSAPGGNTIYF
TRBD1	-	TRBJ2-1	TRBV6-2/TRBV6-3	TGTGCCAGCAGCCAGACAGGGTTGAAGCAGTTCTTC	CASSQTGLKQFF
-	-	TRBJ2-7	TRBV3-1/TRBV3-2	TGTGCCAGCAGCCAAGTATCTGGCGAGCAGTACTTC	CASSQVSGEQYF
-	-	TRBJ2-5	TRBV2	TGTGCCAGCAAAGGGCCCAACAGAGAGACCCAGTACTTC	CASKGPNRETQYF
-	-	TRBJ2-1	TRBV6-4	TGTGCCAGCAGTGACGGCTGGAACAATGAGCAGTTCTTC	CASSDGWNNEQFF
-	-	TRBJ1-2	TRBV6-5	TGTGCCAGCAGCTCCACCGGGAACTATGGCTACACCTTC	CASSSTGNYGYTF
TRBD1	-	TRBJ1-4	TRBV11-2	TGTGCCAGCAGCTTCCAGATACTTGCGACAGGGACTAATGAAAAACTGTTTTTT	CASSFQILATGTNEKLFF
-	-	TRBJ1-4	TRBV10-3	TGTGCCATCTCGGACGGGCCCAATGAAAAACTGTTTTTT	CAISDGPNEKLFF
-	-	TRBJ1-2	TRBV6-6	TGTGCCAGCAGCGACAGTTATGGCTACACCTTC	CASSDSYGYTF
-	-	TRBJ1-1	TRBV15	TGTGCCACCAGCAGAGATCTGGGGGCCCGGGCTGAAGCTTTCTTT	CATSRDLGARAEAFF
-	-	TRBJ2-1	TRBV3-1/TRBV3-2	TGTGCCAGCAGCCAAGATGCCCTAAGCTCCTACAATGAGCAGTTCTTC	CASSQDALSSYNEQFF
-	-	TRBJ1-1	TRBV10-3	TGTGCCACCGAGGGTCAAGTGAACACTGAAGCTTTCTTT	CATEGQVNTEAFF
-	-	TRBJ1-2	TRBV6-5	TGTGCCAGCAGTTACTCGAAAGACTATGGCTACACCTTC	CASSYSKDYGYTF
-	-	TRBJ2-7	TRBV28	TGTGCCAGCAGTTTAGAGGCAGGCAATACGCTACCCTACGAGCAGTACTTC	CASSLEAGNTLPYEQYF
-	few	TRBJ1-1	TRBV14	TGTGCCAGCAGCCAAGATTTTGTGGCAAGAGCTTTCTTT	CASSQDFVARAFF
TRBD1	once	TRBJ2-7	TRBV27	TGTGCCAGCAGTTTCACCGGGACAGGGTACTACGAGCAGTACTTC	CASSFTGTGYYEQYF
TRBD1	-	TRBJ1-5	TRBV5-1	TGCGCCAGCAGCTTGTACGGACAGGGGAAGGATGCCCAGCATTTT	CASSLYGQGKDAQHF
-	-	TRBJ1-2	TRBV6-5	TGTGCCAGCAGTTACTCCGACAACTATGGCTACACCTTC	CASSYSDNYGYTF